This TCR beta chain was sequenced in a study of blood T cell repertoires in COVID-19 (TCRdb year 2020). With regard to the full study: The collaborator samples originated in the United States, Italy and Spain and spanned the acute and convalescent phases of COVID-19. Samples were obtained from the ongoing ImmuneRACE study (first 160 participants) and from over 1,000 subjects provided by 6 global collaborators. Nearly every sample came with metadata listing a de-identified subject ID, COVID-19 status, age in years and sex. Where available, HLA class I and class II types were obtained from metadata supplied by the sample provider rather than from assay-based typing. Deeply sampled blood TCRbeta repertoires from subjects exposed to, actively infected with, or recovered from COVID-19 were included in the dataset. The prospective study material was composed of cDNA or gDNA derived from T cells, B-cell-depleted T cells, or PBMCs. A freely available public database, intended as a resource for researchers studying the immune response to SARS-CoV-2, is where the repertoires were released.

TCRbeta CDR3 regions were amplified from genomic DNA using the immunoSEQ Assay, a bias-controlled multiplex PCR. The authors' pipeline ran thus. Nucleated cell counts per sample were estimated from amplification of reference gene primers within the assay. Sequence reads were collapsed and filtered to measure the absolute abundance of every unique TCRbeta CDR3 rearrangement. For each sample, productive Simpson clonality was calculated as the square root of Simpson's diversity index across productive rearrangements. TCRdb re-hosts the immuneACCESS table, in-frame sequences only. Its copies lack some clones; in the studies checked, an unresolved V gene accounts for under half of them, and the cause for the rest is not known. V and J calls and clone size are those listed in that table; D and trimming were worked out from the DNA. This sample lists 130,000 to 150,000 clones; roughly nine tenths were detected once. Around 1.5% of the sample rests with the top ten.

The study at large found these results: How much clinical and demographic metadata was included differed by source and by participant, and the metadata was provided uncurated.

Whole blood was collected in K2EDTA tubes by collaborating institutions according to the institutions' own protocols. Collaborator samples were shipped for TCRbeta analysis as frozen whole blood, isolated PBMCs, or DNA extracted from either sample type. The V end loses 1 base and the J end loses 0 bases, and a stretch of 13 bases separates them. From its cysteine to its phenylalanine, the CDR3 spans 17 amino acids. Only the CDR3 DNA is retained, 51 bases long and in frame from the first base. The germline V gene yields SGHVS for CDR1 and FNYEAQ for CDR2. To note about this clone: The clone's antigen remains unknown. Per-nucleotide qualities are absent, and no much larger clonotype sits a single base away.

Input material: peripheral blood. The chain is assembled from TRBV7-6 and TRBJ1-3; no D gene call is confident. The source of this sequence is a human donor in a cohort sampled during active COVID-19. Read as DNA, the sequence is TGTGCCAGCAGCTTAGTCAGTGGCTTCAGCTCTGGAAACACCATATATTTT. Its coded protein is CASSLVSGFSSGNTIYF.